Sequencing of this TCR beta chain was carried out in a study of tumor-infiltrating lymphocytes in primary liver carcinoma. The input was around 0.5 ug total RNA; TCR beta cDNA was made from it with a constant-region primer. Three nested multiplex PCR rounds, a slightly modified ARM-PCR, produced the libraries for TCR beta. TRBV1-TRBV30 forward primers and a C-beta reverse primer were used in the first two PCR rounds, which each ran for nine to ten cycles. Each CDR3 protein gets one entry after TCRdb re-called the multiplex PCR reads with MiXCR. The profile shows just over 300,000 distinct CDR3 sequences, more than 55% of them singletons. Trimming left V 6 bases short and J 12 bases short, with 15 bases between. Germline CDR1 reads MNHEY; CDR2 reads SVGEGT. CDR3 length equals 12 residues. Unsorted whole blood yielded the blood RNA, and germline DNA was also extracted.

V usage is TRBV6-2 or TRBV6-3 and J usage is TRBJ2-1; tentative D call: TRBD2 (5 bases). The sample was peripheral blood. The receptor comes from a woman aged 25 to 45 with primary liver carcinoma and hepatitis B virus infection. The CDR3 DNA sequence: TGTGCCAGCAGCCTATCAAGAGGGCGGCAGTTCTTC. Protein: CASSLSRGRQFF.